This T cell receptor beta chain was identified during a study of T cells in Graves' hyperthyroidism and ophthalmopathy. With a duration under 2 months, the hyperthyroidism was newly diagnosed in patients aged 18 to 65. CDR3 size: 18 residues. The germline gives CDR1 SNHLY, CDR2 FYNNEI. V was clipped by 6 bases and J by 1 base; unmatched bases: 13. This clonotype was counted ten times or more. RNA transcripts served as the template for amplifying TCR beta CDR3 regions. First-round RT-PCR with HTBI primers amplified the TCR CDR3 region. One entry per CDR3 protein, called by TCRdb with MiXCR from the multiplex PCR reads. This table holds about 690,000 distinct CDR3 sequences, 15% to 20% found once.

The V call is TRBV2, the J call TRBJ2-3; 10 positions match TRBD1. Sequencing used blood. This TCR was recovered from a middle-aged man with Graves' hyperthyroidism. The CDR3 DNA reads TGTGCCAGCAGGCCGACAGGGGGCGCGGTAGCCCGCACAGATACGCAGTATTTT. It translates to CASRPTGGAVARTDTQYF.